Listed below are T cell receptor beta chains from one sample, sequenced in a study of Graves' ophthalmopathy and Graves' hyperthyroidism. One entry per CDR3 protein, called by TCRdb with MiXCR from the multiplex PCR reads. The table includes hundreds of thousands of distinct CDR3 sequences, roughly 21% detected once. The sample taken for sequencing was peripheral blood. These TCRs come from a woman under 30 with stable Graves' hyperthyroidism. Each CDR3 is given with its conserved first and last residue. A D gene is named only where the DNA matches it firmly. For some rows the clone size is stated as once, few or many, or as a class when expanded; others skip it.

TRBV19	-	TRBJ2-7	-	TGTGCCACCAGTGATTCCGGGACATCCCCCTACGAGCAGTACTTC	CATSDSGTSPYEQYF
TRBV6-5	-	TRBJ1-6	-	TGTGCCGGAAAGGGCTCCTATAATTCACCCCTCCACTTT	CAGKGSYNSPLHF
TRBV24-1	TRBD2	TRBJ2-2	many	TGTGCCACCAGTGGCACAGCGGGAGACACCGGGGAGCTGTTTTTT	CATSGTAGDTGELFF
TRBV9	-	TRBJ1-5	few	TGTGCCAGCAGCCAGGGAGGGATGGGGCCCCAGCATTTT	CASSQGGMGPQHF
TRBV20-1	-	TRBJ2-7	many	TGCAGTGCTAGAGGACTAGTGAGCTCCTACGAGCAGTACTTC	CSARGLVSSYEQYF
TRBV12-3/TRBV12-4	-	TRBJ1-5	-	TGTGCCAGCAGTACAACAGGGAATCAGCCCCAGCATTTT	CASSTTGNQPQHF
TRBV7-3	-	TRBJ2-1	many	TGTGCCAGCAGCTTGCGGCCTGGCCTAGGGGTTGGCAATGAGCAGTTCTTC	CASSLRPGLGVGNEQFF
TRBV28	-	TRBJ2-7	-	TGTGCCAGCAGTTTTCAGGGGTCCGAGCAGTACTTC	CASSFQGSEQYF
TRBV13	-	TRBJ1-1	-	TGTGCCAGCAGCAAACCGACAGGCTCAGGCACTGAAGCTTTCTTT	CASSKPTGSGTEAFF
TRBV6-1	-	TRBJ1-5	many	TGTGCCAGCAGTGAAGGGATCGGGCCGGGTCAGCCCCAGCATTTT	CASSEGIGPGQPQHF
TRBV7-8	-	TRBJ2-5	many	TGTGCCAGCAGCTCCGGACAGTTGGCCGAGACCCAGTACTTC	CASSSGQLAETQYF
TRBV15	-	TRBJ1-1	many	TGTGCCACCAGCAGTCTTAACCAGTATCCCCTATTGAACACTGAAGCTTTCTTT	CATSSLNQYPLLNTEAFF
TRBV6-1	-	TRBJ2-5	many	TGTGCCAGCGCCCTCGGGGGTGTGGGAGAGACCCAGTACTTC	CASALGGVGETQYF
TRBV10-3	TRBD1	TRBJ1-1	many	TGTGCCATCAGTGGGTCGACAGGGGGAACTGAAGCTTTCTTT	CAISGSTGGTEAFF
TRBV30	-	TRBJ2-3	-	TGTGCCTGGAGTCCCCCGGCGGGCAGGGAACGATCAGATACGCAGTATTTT	CAWSPPAGRERSDTQYF
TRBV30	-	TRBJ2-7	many	TGTGCCTGGAGTGTCGGGAGTTCCTACGAGCAGTACTTC	CAWSVGSSYEQYF
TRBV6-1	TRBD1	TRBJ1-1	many	TGTGCCAGCAGTGAATACCCCAGGACAGGGATGAACACTGAAGCTTTCTTT	CASSEYPRTGMNTEAFF
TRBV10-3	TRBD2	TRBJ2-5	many	TGTGCCATCAGTGGTGGACTAGCGGGTTCCAAACAGTACTTC	CAISGGLAGSKQYF
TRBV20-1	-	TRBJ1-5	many	TGCAGTGCTAGAGATCACGGGGTTATAAGCAATCAGCCCCAGCATTTT	CSARDHGVISNQPQHF
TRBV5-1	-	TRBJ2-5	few	TGCGCCAGCAGCTCCCCCTCGGAAGAGACCCAGTACTTC	CASSSPSEETQYF
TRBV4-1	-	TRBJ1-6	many	TGCGCCAGCAGCCAAGATCGGGGTTCACCCCTCCACTTT	CASSQDRGSPLHF
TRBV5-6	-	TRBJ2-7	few	TGTGCCGGGTATGGCTGGGAGGAGTACTTC	CAGYGWEEYF
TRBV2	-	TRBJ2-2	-	TGTGCCAGCGCCCCACGGGTCACCGGGGAGCTGTTTTTT	CASAPRVTGELFF
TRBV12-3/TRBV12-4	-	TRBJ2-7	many	TGTGCCAGCAGTTTGATGGTTGATTCCTACGAGCAGTACTTC	CASSLMVDSYEQYF
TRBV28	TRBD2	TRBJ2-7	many	TGTGCCAGCAGTTACGGGGTCCACCGGGGGGCCTACGAGCAGTACTTC	CASSYGVHRGAYEQYF
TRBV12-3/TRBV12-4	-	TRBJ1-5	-	TGTGCCAGCAGTGAGGTCCACAGGGGCAATCAGCCCCAGCATTTT	CASSEVHRGNQPQHF
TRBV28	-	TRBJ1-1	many	TGTGCCAGCAGGTTGACAGTCCCTATCACTGAAGCTTTCTTT	CASRLTVPITEAFF
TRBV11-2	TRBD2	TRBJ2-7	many	TGTGCCAGCAGCTTAGGAGTCCCGGGACTAGCGGGAAGGGGTGAGCAGTACTTC	CASSLGVPGLAGRGEQYF
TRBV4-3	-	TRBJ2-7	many	TGCGCCAGCAGCCAAGAACAGGGATTCTACGAGCAGTACTTC	CASSQEQGFYEQYF
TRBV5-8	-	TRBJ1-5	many	TGTGCCAGCTGGGGAATCAATCAGCCCCAGCATTTT	CASWGINQPQHF
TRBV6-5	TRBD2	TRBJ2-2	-	TGTGCCAGCAGTTATCCGATGCTAGCGGGAGGCACCGGGGAGCTGTTTTTT	CASSYPMLAGGTGELFF
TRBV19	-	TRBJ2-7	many	TGTGCCAGTAGTATCCTCCAGGGAGCCGATGACGAGCAGTACTTC	CASSILQGADDEQYF
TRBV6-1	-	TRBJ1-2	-	TGTGCCAGCAGTGAAGTCCTTGACTATGGCTACACCTTC	CASSEVLDYGYTF
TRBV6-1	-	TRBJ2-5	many	TGTGCCAGCAGTGAAGCGCAGGGGGGGGGGCAAGAGACCCAGTACTTC	CASSEAQGGGQETQYF
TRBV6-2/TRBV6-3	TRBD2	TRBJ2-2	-	TGTGCCAGCAGTTACACGGCTAGCGGGAGCACCGGGGAGCTGTTTTTT	CASSYTASGSTGELFF
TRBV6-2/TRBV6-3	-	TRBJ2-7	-	TGTGCCAGCAGTTACTACCGACTAGTTGTAAGGCATACCGCCTACGAGCAGTACTTC	CASSYYRLVVRHTAYEQYF
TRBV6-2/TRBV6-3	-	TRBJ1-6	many	TGTGCCAGCAGCCCCCTGGGGAGGGTGGAATCACCCCTCCACTTT	CASSPLGRVESPLHF
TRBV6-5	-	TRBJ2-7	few	TGTGCCAGCAGTTATGGGTGGGGCGGCTCCTACGAGCAGTACTTC	CASSYGWGGSYEQYF
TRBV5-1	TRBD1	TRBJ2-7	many	TGCGCCAGCAGCCCAGGGACAGGGTGGGACTACGAGCAGTACTTC	CASSPGTGWDYEQYF
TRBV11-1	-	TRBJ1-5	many	TGTGCCAGCAGCTTAGTATCGTGCAATCAGCCCCAGCATTTT	CASSLVSCNQPQHF
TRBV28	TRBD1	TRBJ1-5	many	TGTGCCAGCAGACTTCCCTGGACAGGGGATCAGCCCCAGCATTTT	CASRLPWTGDQPQHF
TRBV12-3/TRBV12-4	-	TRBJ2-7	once	TGTGCCAGCAGTTTATCAGAGGGGCACGAGCAGTACTTC	CASSLSEGHEQYF
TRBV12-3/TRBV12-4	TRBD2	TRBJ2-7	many	TGTGCCAGCAGTCCTCCGGGGACTAGCAGGATCTACGAGCAGTACTTC	CASSPPGTSRIYEQYF
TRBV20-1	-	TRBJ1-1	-	TGCAGTGCCCCCACGCGGGGACCTGAAGCTTTCTTT	CSAPTRGPEAFF
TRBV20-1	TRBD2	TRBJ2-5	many	TGCAGTGCTAGATCGACTAGCATAGCGTCCCAGTACTTC	CSARSTSIASQYF
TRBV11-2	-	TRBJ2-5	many	TGTGCCAGCAGCTCCTCCGTGTCGAGTTTCCAAGAGACCCAGTACTTC	CASSSSVSSFQETQYF
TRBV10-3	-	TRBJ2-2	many	TGTGCCATCGGTAGAAACGCCGGGGAGCTGTTTTTT	CAIGRNAGELFF
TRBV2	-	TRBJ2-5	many	TGTGCCAGCAGTGGGGACACCCAAGAGACCCAGTACTTC	CASSGDTQETQYF
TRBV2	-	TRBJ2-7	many	TGTGCCAGCACCCCCGGGACGCAACGAATCCGTTACCACGAGCAGTACTTC	CASTPGTQRIRYHEQYF
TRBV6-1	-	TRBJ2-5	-	TGTGCCAGCAGTGAAACTCAGAGGGCGGAGACCCAGTACTTC	CASSETQRAETQYF
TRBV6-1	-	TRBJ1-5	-	TGTGCCAGCAGTGAGGGTCTTTTCAATCAGCCCCAGCATTTT	CASSEGLFNQPQHF
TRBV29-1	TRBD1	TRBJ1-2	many	TGCAGCGCCCGGGACAGGGGGTTTCCGTTTGGCTACACCTTC	CSARDRGFPFGYTF
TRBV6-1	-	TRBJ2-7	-	TGTGCCAGCACCGGGGGGCCCGAAGGTGGCGAGCAGTACTTC	CASTGGPEGGEQYF
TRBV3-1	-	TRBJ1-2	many	TGTGCCAGCAGCCCCTGGGGGGATGGCTACACCTTC	CASSPWGDGYTF
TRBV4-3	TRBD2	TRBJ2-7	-	TGCGCCAGCAGCCAAGATACTGCTAGCGGGAGCTACGAGCAGTACTTC	CASSQDTASGSYEQYF
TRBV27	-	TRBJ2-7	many	TGTGCCAGCAGTTTAGCGAGTCCGGATACTCAGCAGTACTTC	CASSLASPDTQQYF